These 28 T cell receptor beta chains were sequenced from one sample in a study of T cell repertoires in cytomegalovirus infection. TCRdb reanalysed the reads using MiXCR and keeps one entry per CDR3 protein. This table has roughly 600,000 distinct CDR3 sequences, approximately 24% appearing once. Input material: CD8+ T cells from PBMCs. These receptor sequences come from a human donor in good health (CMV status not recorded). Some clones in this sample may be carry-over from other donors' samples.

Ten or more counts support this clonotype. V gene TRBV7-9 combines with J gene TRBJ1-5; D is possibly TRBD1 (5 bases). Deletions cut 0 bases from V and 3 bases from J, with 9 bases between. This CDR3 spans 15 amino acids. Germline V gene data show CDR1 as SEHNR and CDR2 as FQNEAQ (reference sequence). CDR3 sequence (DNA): TGTGCCAGCAGCTTAGCGCCGACAGACAATCAGCCCCAGCATTTT. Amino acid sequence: CASSLAPTDNQPQHF.

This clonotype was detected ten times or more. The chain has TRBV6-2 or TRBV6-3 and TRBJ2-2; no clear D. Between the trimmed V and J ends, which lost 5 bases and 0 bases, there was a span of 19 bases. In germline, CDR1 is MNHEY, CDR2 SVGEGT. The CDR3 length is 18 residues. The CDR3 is CASSHLQRTYANTGELFF. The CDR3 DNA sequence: TGTGCCAGCAGTCACCTACAGAGAACCTACGCGAACACCGGGGAGCTGTTTTTT.

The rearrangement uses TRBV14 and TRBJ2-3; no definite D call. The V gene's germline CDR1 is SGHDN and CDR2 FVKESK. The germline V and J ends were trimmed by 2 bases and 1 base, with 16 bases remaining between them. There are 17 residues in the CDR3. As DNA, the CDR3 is TGTGCCAGCAGCCAACACGTAGGATCTCTAGGCACAGATACGCAGTATTTT. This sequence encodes CASSQHVGSLGTDTQYF.

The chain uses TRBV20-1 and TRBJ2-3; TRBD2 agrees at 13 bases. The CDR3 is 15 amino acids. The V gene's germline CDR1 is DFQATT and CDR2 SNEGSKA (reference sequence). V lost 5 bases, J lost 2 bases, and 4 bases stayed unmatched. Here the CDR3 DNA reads TGCAGTGCTTTCGGACTAGCGGGAGACACAGATACGCAGTATTTT. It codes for CSAFGLAGDTDTQYF.

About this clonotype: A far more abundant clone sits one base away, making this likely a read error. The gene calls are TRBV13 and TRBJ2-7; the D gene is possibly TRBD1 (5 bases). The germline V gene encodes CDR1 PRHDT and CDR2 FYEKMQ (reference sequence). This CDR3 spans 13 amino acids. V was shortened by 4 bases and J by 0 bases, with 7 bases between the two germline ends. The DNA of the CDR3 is TGTGCCAGCAGCTCGGACATCTCCTACGAGCAGTACTTC. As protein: CASSSDISYEQYF.

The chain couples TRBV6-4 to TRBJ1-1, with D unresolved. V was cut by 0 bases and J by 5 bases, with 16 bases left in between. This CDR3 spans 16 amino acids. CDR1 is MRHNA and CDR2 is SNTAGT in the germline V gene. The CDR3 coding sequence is TGTGCCAGCAGTGACTCGAGACCGGGCGGAGGGACTGAAGCTTTCTTT. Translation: CASSDSRPGGGTEAFF.

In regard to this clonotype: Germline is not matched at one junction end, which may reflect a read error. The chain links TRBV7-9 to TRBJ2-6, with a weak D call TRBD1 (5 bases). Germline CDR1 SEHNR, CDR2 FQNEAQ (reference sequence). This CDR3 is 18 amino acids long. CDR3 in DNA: TGTGTCAGCAGCCCCAGGGAAGGCCATAACTCTGGGGCCAACGTCCTGACTTTC. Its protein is CVSSPREGHNSGANVLTF. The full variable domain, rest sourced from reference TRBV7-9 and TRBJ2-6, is DTGVSQNPRHKITKRGQNVTFRCDPISEHNRLYWYRQTLGQGPEFLTYFQNEAQLEKSRLLSDRFSAERPKGSFSTLEIQRTEQGDSAMYLCVSSPREGHNSGANVLTFGAGSRLTVL.

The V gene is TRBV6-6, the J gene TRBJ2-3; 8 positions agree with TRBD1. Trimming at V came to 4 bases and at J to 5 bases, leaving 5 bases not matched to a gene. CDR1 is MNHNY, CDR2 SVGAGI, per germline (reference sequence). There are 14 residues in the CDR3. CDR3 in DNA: TGTGCCAGCAGTTTTGGACAGGGCATAGATACGCAGTATTTT. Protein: CASSFGQGIDTQYF.

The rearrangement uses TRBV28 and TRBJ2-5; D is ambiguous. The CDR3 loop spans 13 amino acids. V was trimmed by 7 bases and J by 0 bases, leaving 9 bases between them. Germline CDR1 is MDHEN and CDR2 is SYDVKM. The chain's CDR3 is CASNVRYQETQYF. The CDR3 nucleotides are TGTGCCAGCAATGTAAGGTACCAAGAGACCCAGTACTTC.

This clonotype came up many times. CDR3 sequence: CASSPVTSYEQYV. The CDR3 bases are TGTGCCAGCAGCCCCGTGACTTCCTACGAGCAGTACGTC. This chain uses TRBV7-9 with TRBJ2-7; D is unresolved. The CDR3 loop spans 13 amino acids. V was clipped by 5 bases and J by 1 base, with 9 bases between them. CDR1 is SEHNR and CDR2 is FQNEAQ in the germline V gene (reference sequence).

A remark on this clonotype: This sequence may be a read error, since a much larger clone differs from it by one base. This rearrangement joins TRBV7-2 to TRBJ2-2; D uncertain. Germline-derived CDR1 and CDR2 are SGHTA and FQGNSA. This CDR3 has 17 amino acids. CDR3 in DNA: TGTGTCAGCAGCTCCAACAGACGGGCAGCCAACACCGGGGAGCTGTTTTTT. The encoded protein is CVSSSNRRAANTGELFF.

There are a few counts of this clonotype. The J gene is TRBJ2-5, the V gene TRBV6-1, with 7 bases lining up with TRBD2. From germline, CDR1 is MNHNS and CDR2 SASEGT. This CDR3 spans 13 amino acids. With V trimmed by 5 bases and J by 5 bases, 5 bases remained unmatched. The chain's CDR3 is CASSLTSMETQYF. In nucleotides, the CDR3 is TGTGCCAGCAGTCTGACTAGCATGGAGACCCAGTACTTC.

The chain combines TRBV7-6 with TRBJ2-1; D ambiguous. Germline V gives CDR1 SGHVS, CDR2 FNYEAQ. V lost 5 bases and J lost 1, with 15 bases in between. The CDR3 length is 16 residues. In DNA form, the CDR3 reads TGTGCCAGCAGCACCCATCCGCGGTCGTCCTACAATGAGCAGTTCTTC. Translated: CASSTHPRSSYNEQFF. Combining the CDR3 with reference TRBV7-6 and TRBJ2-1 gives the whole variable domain GAGVSQSPRYKVTKRGQDVALRCDPISGHVSLYWYRQALGQGPEFLTYFNYEAQQDKSGLPNDRFSAERPEGSISTLTIQRTEQRDSAMYRCASSTHPRSSYNEQFFGPGTRLTVL.

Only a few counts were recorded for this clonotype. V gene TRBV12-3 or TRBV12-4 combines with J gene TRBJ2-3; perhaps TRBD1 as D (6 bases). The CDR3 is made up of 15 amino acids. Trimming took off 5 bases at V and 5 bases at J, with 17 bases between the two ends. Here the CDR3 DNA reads TGTGCCAGCAGTCCACAGGGAAATGGGCAAGATACGCAGTATTTT. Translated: CASSPQGNGQDTQYF.

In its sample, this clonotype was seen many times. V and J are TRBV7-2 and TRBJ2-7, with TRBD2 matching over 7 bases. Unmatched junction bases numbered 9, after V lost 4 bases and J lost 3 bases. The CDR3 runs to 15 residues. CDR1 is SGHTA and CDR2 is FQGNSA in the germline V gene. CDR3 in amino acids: CASSYIAGPNYEQYV. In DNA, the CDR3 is TGTGCCAGCAGCTACATAGCGGGCCCCAACTACGAGCAGTACGTC.

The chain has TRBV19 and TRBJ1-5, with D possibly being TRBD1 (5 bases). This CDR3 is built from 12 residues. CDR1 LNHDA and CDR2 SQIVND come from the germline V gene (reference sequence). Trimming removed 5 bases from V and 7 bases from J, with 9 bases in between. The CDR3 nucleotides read TGTGCCAGTAGTTACGGGGGACAGCCCCAGCATTTT. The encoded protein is CASSYGGQPQHF.

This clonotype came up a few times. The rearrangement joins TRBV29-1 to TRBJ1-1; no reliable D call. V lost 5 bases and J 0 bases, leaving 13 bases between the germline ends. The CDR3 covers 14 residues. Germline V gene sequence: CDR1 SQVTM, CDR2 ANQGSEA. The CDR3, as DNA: TGCAGCGTTTATAAGGGAGTGGTGAACACTGAAGCTTTCTTT. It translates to CSVYKGVVNTEAFF.

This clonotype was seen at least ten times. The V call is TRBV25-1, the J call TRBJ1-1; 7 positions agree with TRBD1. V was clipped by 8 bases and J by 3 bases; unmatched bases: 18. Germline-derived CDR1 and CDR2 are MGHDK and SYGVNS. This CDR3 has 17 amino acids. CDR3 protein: CASSPQAGGDRDTEAFF. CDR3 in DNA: TGTGCCAGCTCCCCCCAGGCAGGGGGAGATCGGGACACTGAAGCTTTCTTT.

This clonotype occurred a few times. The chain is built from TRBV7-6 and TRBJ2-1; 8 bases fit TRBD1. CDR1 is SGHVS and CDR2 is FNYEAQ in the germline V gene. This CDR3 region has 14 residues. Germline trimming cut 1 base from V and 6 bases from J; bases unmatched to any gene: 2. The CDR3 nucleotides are TGTGCCAGCAGCTTAGGGACAGGGATCAATGAGCAGTTCTTC. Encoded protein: CASSLGTGINEQFF.

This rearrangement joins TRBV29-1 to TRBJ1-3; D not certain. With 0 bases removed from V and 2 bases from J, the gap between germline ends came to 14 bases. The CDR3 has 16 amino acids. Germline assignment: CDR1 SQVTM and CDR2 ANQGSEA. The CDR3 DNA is TGCAGCGTTGAAGATTTGGACGGGATGGCTGGAAACACCATATATTTT. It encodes CSVEDLDGMAGNTIYF.

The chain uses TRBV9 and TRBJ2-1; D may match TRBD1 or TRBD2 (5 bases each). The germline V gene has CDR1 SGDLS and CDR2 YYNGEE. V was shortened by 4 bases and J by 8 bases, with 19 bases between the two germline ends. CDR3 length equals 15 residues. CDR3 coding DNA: TGTGCCAGCAGCCCACAAGCAGGGTCGGGGTATGAGCAGTTCTTC. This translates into CASSPQAGSGYEQFF.

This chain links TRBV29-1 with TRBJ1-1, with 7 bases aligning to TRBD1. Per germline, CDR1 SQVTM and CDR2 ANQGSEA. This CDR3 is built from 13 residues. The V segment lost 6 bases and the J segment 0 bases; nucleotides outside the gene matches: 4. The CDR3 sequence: CSVGTDLNTEAFF. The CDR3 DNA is TGCAGCGTCGGGACAGACCTGAACACTGAAGCTTTCTTT. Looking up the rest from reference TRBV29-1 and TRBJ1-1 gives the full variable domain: SAVISQKPSRDICQRGTSLTIQCQVDSQVTMMFWYRQQPGQSLTLIATANQGSEATYESGFVIDKFPISRPNLTFSTLTVSNMSPEDSSIYLCSVGTDLNTEAFFGQGTRLTVV.

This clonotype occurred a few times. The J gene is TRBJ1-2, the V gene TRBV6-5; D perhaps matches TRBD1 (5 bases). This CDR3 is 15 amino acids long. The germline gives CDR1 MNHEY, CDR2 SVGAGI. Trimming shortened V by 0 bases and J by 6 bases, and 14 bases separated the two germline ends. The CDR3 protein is CASSYSVDSRHGYTF. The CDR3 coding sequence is TGTGCCAGCAGTTACTCTGTCGACAGTCGCCATGGCTACACCTTC.

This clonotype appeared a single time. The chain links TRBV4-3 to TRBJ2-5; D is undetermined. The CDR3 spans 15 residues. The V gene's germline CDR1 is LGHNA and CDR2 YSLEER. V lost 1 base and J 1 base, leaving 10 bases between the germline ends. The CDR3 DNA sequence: TGCGCCAGCAGCCAAGTTGACATGGTCCAAGAGACCCAGTACTTC. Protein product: CASSQVDMVQETQYF.

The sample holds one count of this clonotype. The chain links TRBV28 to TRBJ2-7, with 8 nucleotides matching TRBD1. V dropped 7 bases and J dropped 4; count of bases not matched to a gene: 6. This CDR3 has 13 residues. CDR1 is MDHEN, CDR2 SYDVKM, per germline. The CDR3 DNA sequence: TGTGCCAGCAATTACAGGGGGAGTTACGAGCAGTACGTC. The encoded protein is CASNYRGSYEQYV.

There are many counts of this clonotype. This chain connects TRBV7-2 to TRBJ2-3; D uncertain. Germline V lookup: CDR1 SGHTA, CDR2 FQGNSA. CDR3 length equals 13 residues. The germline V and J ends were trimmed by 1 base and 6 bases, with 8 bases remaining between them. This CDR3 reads CASSLDPADTQYF. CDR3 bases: TGTGCCAGCAGCTTAGATCCCGCGGATACGCAGTATTTT. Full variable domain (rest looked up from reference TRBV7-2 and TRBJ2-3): GAGVSQSPSNKVTEKGKDVELRCDPISGHTALYWYRQSLGQGLEFLIYFQGNSAPDKSGLPSDRFSAERTGGSVSTLTIQRTQQEDSAVYLCASSLDPADTQYFGPGTRLTVL.

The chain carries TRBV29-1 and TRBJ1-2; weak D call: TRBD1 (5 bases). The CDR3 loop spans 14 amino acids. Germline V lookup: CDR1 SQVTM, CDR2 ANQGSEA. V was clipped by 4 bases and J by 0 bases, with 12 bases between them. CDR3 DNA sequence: TGCAGCGTTGTCAGCAGGGCTTCTAACTATGGCTACACCTTC. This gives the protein CSVVSRASNYGYTF.

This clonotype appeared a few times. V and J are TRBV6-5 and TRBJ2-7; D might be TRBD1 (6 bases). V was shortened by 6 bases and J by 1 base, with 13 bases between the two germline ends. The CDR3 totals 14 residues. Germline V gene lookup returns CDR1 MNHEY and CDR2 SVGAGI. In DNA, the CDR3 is TGTGCCAGCAGAACCAACAGGGTATCCTACGAGCAGTACGTC. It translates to CASRTNRVSYEQYV.